This TCR beta chain stems from a study of CD8 T cells in ankylosing spondylitis. The CDR3 spans 18 residues. After removal of 2 bases from V and 0 bases from J, the junction contained 7 bases not matched to a gene. CDR1 and CDR2 from the germline V gene are MGHRA and YSYEKL. In TCRdb, the 5' RACE reads were re-called with MiXCR into one record per CDR3 protein. Here the sample spans about 160,000 distinct CDR3 sequences, about 42% being singletons. The chain uses TRBV4-1 and TRBJ2-2; TRBD2 aligns across 9 bases. The sequence was collected from a male donor with ankylosing spondylitis. The source material was synovial fluid, either unsorted or a sorted T cell fraction (not recorded which). This CDR3 reads CASSQRLAGCTNTGELFF. The CDR3 DNA follows: TGCGCCAGCAGCCAACGCCTAGCGGGATGTACGAACACCGGGGAGCTGTTTTTT.